This is a list of T cell receptor beta chains from one sample in a study of T cells in Graves' hyperthyroidism and ophthalmopathy. Each CDR3 protein is one row after TCRdb ran MiXCR on the multiplex PCR reads. The sample records some 570,000 distinct CDR3 sequences, 15% to 20% being singletons. The sample was blood. All receptors come from a woman aged 18-30 years with Graves' ophthalmopathy. The CDR3 runs from the conserved cysteine through the conserved F or W. The D gene is left open where the match is weak. Size values are once, few and many counts, or a class for expanded clones, and some rows have none.

v_call: TRBV5-1; d_call: TRBD1; clone_size: NA; j_call: TRBJ2-5; cdr3_aa: CASSSTDRAGETQYF; cdr3_nt: TGCGCCAGCAGCAGCACAGACAGGGCTGGAGAGACCCAGTACTTC
v_call: TRBV7-2; d_call: TRBD2; clone_size: many; j_call: TRBJ2-1; cdr3_aa: CASSLEGTSGSYEQFF; cdr3_nt: TGTGCCAGCAGCTTAGAGGGGACTAGCGGGAGTTATGAGCAGTTCTTC
v_call: TRBV5-1; d_call: NA; clone_size: many; j_call: TRBJ2-1; cdr3_aa: CASSLLGPRFF; cdr3_nt: TGCGCCAGCAGCCTCTTAGGTCCTAGGTTCTTC
v_call: TRBV4-2; d_call: TRBD1; clone_size: many; j_call: TRBJ2-7; cdr3_aa: CASSQLTGTGERNEQYF; cdr3_nt: TGTGCCAGCAGCCAACTCACCGGGACAGGGGAAAGGAACGAGCAGTACTTC
v_call: TRBV20-1; d_call: NA; clone_size: few; j_call: TRBJ1-5; cdr3_aa: CSASRTENSNQPQHF; cdr3_nt: TGCAGTGCTAGTAGGACAGAGAATAGCAATCAGCCCCAGCATTTT
v_call: TRBV28; d_call: NA; clone_size: NA; j_call: TRBJ1-5; cdr3_aa: CASSYSMEGSPPQHF; cdr3_nt: TGTGCCAGCAGTTACTCGATGGAGGGGTCCCCGCCCCAGCATTTT
v_call: TRBV12-3/TRBV12-4; d_call: NA; clone_size: NA; j_call: TRBJ2-1; cdr3_aa: CASSLQGRTNNEQFF; cdr3_nt: TGTGCCAGCAGTTTACAGGGGCGAACCAACAATGAGCAGTTCTTC
v_call: TRBV6-2/TRBV6-3; d_call: NA; clone_size: NA; j_call: TRBJ1-2; cdr3_aa: CASSKFGDGNYGYTF; cdr3_nt: TGTGCCAGCAGTAAATTTGGGGACGGAAACTATGGCTACACCTTC
v_call: TRBV5-6; d_call: NA; clone_size: NA; j_call: TRBJ1-2; cdr3_aa: CASSLERSNYGYTF; cdr3_nt: TGTGCCAGCAGCTTAGAGCGTTCTAACTATGGCTACACCTTC
v_call: TRBV28; d_call: NA; clone_size: many; j_call: TRBJ2-1; cdr3_aa: CASTLYRGRAYNEQFF; cdr3_nt: TGTGCCAGCACCCTGTACAGGGGGAGGGCCTACAATGAGCAGTTCTTC
v_call: TRBV6-1; d_call: TRBD1; clone_size: NA; j_call: TRBJ2-3; cdr3_aa: CASSPRTGGSTDTQYF; cdr3_nt: TGTGCCAGCAGTCCACGGACAGGGGGGAGCACAGATACGCAGTATTTT
v_call: TRBV28; d_call: NA; clone_size: NA; j_call: TRBJ1-2; cdr3_aa: CASSFQGSYGYTF; cdr3_nt: TGTGCCAGCAGTTTCCAGGGATCCTATGGCTACACCTTC
v_call: TRBV5-4; d_call: NA; clone_size: NA; j_call: TRBJ2-3; cdr3_aa: CASSLWETDTQYF; cdr3_nt: TGTGCCAGCAGCCTGTGGGAGACAGATACGCAGTATTTT
v_call: TRBV5-5; d_call: NA; clone_size: few; j_call: TRBJ1-6; cdr3_aa: CASSLVWTGDNSPLHF; cdr3_nt: TGTGCCAGCAGCTTGGTTTGGACGGGGGATAATTCACCCCTCCACTTT
v_call: TRBV2; d_call: NA; clone_size: many; j_call: TRBJ2-1; cdr3_aa: CASRSDYPYNEQFF; cdr3_nt: TGTGCCAGCAGATCGGACTATCCCTACAATGAGCAGTTCTTC
v_call: TRBV9; d_call: TRBD1; clone_size: many; j_call: TRBJ1-2; cdr3_aa: CASSTTGAQAGGYTF; cdr3_nt: TGTGCCAGCAGTACAACAGGGGCTCAGGCGGGTGGCTACACCTTC
v_call: TRBV29-1; d_call: NA; clone_size: NA; j_call: TRBJ1-2; cdr3_aa: CSVVTGGGYTF; cdr3_nt: TGCAGCGTGGTTACTGGGGGCGGCTACACCTTC
v_call: TRBV20-1; d_call: NA; clone_size: few; j_call: TRBJ2-1; cdr3_aa: CSASRSYNEQFF; cdr3_nt: TGCAGTGCTAGTCGTTCCTACAATGAGCAGTTCTTC
v_call: TRBV13; d_call: TRBD1; clone_size: few; j_call: TRBJ2-7; cdr3_aa: CASRYHRGDYYEQYF; cdr3_nt: TGTGCCAGCAGATATCACAGGGGAGATTACTACGAGCAGTACTTC
v_call: TRBV11-2; d_call: NA; clone_size: many; j_call: TRBJ1-1; cdr3_aa: CASSLLRVRMNTEAFF; cdr3_nt: TGTGCCAGCAGCTTATTAAGGGTGCGGATGAACACTGAAGCTTTCTTT
v_call: TRBV7-6; d_call: NA; clone_size: NA; j_call: TRBJ2-7; cdr3_aa: CASSTPGVSSYEQYF; cdr3_nt: TGTGCCAGCAGCACTCCGGGAGTAAGCTCCTACGAGCAGTACTTC
v_call: TRBV5-6; d_call: NA; clone_size: few; j_call: TRBJ1-1; cdr3_aa: CASSYAEGEAFF; cdr3_nt: TGTGCCAGCAGCTATGCAGAGGGGGAAGCTTTCTTT
v_call: TRBV7-3; d_call: NA; clone_size: once; j_call: TRBJ2-7; cdr3_aa: CASSLGGSRPYEQYF; cdr3_nt: TGTGCCAGCAGCTTAGGGGGTAGCCGCCCTTACGAGCAGTACTTC
v_call: TRBV11-2; d_call: NA; clone_size: many; j_call: TRBJ1-2; cdr3_aa: CASSLPRQNLYGYTF; cdr3_nt: TGTGCCAGCAGCTTACCAAGACAGAATCTCTATGGCTACACCTTC
v_call: TRBV11-2; d_call: NA; clone_size: NA; j_call: TRBJ2-2; cdr3_aa: CASSLGRTPNTGELFF; cdr3_nt: TGTGCCAGCAGCTTAGGGCGGACACCAAACACCGGGGAGCTGTTTTTT
v_call: TRBV12-3/TRBV12-4; d_call: TRBD1; clone_size: many; j_call: TRBJ2-1; cdr3_aa: CASSLVGQGQNEQFF; cdr3_nt: TGTGCCAGCAGTTTAGTAGGACAGGGGCAGAATGAGCAGTTCTTC
v_call: TRBV9; d_call: TRBD1; clone_size: few; j_call: TRBJ2-5; cdr3_aa: CASSAGDRGQIETQYF; cdr3_nt: TGTGCCAGCAGCGCCGGGGACAGGGGGCAGATAGAGACCCAGTACTTC
v_call: TRBV27; d_call: NA; clone_size: many; j_call: TRBJ1-1; cdr3_aa: CASSLRGGSTEAFF; cdr3_nt: TGTGCCAGCAGTTTACGTGGGGGCAGTACTGAAGCTTTCTTT
v_call: TRBV28; d_call: NA; clone_size: many; j_call: TRBJ1-1; cdr3_aa: CASSPYSDLNTEAFF; cdr3_nt: TGTGCCAGCAGTCCCTACAGTGACCTGAACACTGAAGCTTTCTTT
v_call: TRBV27; d_call: NA; clone_size: few; j_call: TRBJ2-1; cdr3_aa: CASSFSLPGPSSYNEQFF; cdr3_nt: TGTGCCAGCAGCTTTTCTCTCCCGGGACCCAGCTCCTACAATGAGCAGTTCTTC
v_call: TRBV11-2; d_call: NA; clone_size: many; j_call: TRBJ1-6; cdr3_aa: CASSLGKGPAWNSPLHF; cdr3_nt: TGTGCCAGCAGCTTAGGAAAGGGGCCAGCGTGGAATTCACCCCTCCACTTT
v_call: TRBV9; d_call: NA; clone_size: many; j_call: TRBJ1-1; cdr3_aa: CASSVDRRTEAFF; cdr3_nt: TGTGCCAGCAGCGTCGACAGGCGCACTGAAGCTTTCTTT
v_call: TRBV6-6; d_call: NA; clone_size: many; j_call: TRBJ2-6; cdr3_aa: CASSYEEGSGANVLTF; cdr3_nt: TGTGCCAGCAGTTACGAAGAGGGTTCGGGGGCCAACGTCCTGACTTTC
v_call: TRBV30; d_call: TRBD2; clone_size: NA; j_call: TRBJ2-7; cdr3_aa: CAWSVRGAGGGYYEQYF; cdr3_nt: TGTGCCTGGAGTGTACGAGGGGCCGGGGGAGGGTACTACGAGCAGTACTTC
v_call: TRBV6-1; d_call: NA; clone_size: many; j_call: TRBJ1-1; cdr3_aa: CASSYTGVTEAFF; cdr3_nt: TGTGCCAGCAGTTATACCGGGGTCACTGAAGCTTTCTTT
v_call: TRBV10-3; d_call: TRBD1; clone_size: many; j_call: TRBJ2-7; cdr3_aa: CAINQGDDEQYF; cdr3_nt: TGTGCCATCAATCAGGGGGACGACGAGCAGTACTTC
v_call: TRBV7-2; d_call: NA; clone_size: NA; j_call: TRBJ2-2; cdr3_aa: CASSFVVILSGELFF; cdr3_nt: TGTGCCAGCAGCTTCGTAGTAATCCTCAGCGGGGAGCTGTTTTTT
v_call: TRBV27; d_call: TRBD2; clone_size: few; j_call: TRBJ2-5; cdr3_aa: CASSGPLAGRIYF; cdr3_nt: TGTGCCAGCAGTGGGCCCCTAGCGGGGAGAATATACTTC
v_call: TRBV9; d_call: TRBD1; clone_size: NA; j_call: TRBJ1-2; cdr3_aa: CASSGSRGYGYTF; cdr3_nt: TGTGCCAGCAGCGGTTCCAGGGGGTATGGCTACACCTTC